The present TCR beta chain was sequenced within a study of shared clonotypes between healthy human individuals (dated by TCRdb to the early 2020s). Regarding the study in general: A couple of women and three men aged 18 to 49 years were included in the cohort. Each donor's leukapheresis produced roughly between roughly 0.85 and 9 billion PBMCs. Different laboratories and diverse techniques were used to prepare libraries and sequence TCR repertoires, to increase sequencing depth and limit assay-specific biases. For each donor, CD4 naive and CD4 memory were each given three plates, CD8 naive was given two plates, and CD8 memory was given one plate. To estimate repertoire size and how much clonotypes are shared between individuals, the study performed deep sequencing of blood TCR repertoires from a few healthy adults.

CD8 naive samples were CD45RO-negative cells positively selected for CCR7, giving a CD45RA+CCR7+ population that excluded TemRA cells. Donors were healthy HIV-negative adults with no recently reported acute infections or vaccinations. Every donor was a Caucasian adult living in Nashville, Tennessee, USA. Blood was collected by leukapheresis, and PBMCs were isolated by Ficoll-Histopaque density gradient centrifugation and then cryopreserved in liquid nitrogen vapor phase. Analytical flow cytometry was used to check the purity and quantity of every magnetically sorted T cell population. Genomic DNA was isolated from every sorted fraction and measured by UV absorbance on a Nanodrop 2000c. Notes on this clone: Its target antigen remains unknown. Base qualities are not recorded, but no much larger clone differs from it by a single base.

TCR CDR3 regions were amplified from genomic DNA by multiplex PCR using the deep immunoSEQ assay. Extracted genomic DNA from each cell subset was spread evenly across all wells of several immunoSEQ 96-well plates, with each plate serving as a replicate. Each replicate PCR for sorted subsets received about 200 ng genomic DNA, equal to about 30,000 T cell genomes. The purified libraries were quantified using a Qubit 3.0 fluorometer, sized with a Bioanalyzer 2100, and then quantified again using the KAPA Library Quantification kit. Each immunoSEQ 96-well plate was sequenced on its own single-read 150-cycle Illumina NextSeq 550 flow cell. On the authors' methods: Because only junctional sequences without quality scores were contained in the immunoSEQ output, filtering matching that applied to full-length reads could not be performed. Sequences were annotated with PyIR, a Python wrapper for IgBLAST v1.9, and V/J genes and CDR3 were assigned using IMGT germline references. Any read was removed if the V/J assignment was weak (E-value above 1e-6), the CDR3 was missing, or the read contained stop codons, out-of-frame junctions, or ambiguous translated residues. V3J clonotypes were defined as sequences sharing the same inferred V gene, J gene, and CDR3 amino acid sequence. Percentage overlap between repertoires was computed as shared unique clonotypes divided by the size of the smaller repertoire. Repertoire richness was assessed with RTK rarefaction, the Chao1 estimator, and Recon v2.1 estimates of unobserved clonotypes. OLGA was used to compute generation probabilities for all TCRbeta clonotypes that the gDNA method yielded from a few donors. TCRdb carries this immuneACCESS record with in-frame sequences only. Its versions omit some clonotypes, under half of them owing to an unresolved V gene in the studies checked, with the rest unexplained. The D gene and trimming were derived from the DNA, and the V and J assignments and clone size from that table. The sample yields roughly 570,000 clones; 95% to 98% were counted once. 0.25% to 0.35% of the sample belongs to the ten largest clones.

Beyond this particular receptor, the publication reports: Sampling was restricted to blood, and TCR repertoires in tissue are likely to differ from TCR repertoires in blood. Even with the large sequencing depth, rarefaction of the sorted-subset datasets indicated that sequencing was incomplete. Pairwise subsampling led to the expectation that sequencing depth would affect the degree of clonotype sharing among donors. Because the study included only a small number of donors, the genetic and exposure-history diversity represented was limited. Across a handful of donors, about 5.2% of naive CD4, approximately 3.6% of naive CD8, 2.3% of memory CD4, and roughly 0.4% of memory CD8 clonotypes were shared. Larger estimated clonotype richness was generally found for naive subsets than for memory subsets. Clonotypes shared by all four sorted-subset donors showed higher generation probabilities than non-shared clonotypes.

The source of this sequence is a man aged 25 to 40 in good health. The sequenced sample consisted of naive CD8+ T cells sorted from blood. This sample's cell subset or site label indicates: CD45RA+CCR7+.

The CDR3 corresponds to CASSNTEIEELFF. The nucleotide sequence reads TGTGCCAGCAGCAACACCGAGATTGAGGAGCTGTTTTTT. This chain joins TRBV5-4 to TRBJ2-2; there is no confident call for the D gene. Between the V and J ends, shortened by 4 bases and 10 bases respectively, the junction contains 14 bases. CDR1 is given as SGHNT and CDR2 as YYREEE, both from the germline V gene (reference sequence). The CDR3 sequence holds 13 residues, the cysteine and phenylalanine included. Of all the DNA, just the CDR3 is kept, 39 bases in frame from base 1.